The T cell receptor (beta chain) described here comes from a study of blood T cell repertoires in COVID-19. Study context: PBMCs, B-cell-depleted T cells, or T cells provided the cDNA or gDNA that made up the material.

CDR1 and CDR2 from the germline V gene are MGHRA and YSYEKL. The CDR3 extends over 14 amino acids. V dropped 4 bases and J dropped 6; count of bases not matched to a gene: 6. The data were produced by immunoSEQ multiplex PCR, yet TCRdb's version contains in-frame clones alone and is incomplete. The table includes tens of thousands of clones, about 75% detected once. The receptor was derived from a woman at least 80 years old with acute or convalescent COVID-19. The chain uses TRBV4-1 and TRBJ2-7; 10 positions match TRBD1. Sequenced sample: peripheral blood. Here the CDR3 DNA reads TGCGCCAGCAGCCTCGACAGGGGGCGCATCGAGCAGTACTTC. Its translation: CASSLDRGRIEQYF.